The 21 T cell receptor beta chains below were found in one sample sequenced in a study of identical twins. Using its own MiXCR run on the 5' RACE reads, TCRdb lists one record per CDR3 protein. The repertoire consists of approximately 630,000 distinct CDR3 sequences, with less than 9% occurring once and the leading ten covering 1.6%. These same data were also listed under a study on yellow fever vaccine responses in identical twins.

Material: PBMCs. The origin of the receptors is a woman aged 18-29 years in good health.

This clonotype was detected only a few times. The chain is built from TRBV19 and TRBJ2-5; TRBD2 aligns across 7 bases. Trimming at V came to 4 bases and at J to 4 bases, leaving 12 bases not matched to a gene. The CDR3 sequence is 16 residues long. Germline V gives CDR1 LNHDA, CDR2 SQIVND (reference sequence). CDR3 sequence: CASSNLASGLAETQYF. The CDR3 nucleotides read TGTGCCAGTAGTAATTTGGCTAGCGGCCTAGCAGAGACCCAGTACTTC.

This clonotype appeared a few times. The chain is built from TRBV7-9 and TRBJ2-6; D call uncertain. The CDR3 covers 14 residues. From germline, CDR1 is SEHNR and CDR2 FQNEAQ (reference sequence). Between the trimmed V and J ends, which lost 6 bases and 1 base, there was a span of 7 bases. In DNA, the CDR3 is TGTGCCAGCAGAACAGCATCTGGGGCCAACGTCCTGACTTTC. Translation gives CASRTASGANVLTF.

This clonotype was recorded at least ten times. CDR3 in DNA: TGTGCCAGCAGTTTTGGGGTCTCCTACGAGCAGTACGTC. This codes for CASSFGVSYEQYV. V gene TRBV12-3 or TRBV12-4 combines with J gene TRBJ2-7, with D uncertain. This CDR3 region has 13 residues. The V gene lost 3 bases and the J gene lost 0 bases, with 6 bases spanning the gap.

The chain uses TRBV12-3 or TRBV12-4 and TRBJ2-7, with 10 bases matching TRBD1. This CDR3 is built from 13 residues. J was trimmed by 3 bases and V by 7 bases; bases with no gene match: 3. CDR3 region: CASKRTGGYEQYF. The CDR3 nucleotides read TGTGCCAGCAAAAGGACAGGGGGCTACGAGCAGTACTTC.

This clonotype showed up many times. The CDR3 region has the DNA TGTGCCAGCAGCCCAAACAGGCATCAGCCCCAGCATTTT. Amino acids: CASSPNRHQPQHF. The chain joins TRBV3-1 to TRBJ1-5; the D gene is possibly TRBD1 (5 bases). CDR1 and CDR2 from the germline V gene are LGHDT and YNNKEL (reference sequence). V was shortened by 4 bases and J by 5 bases, with 9 bases between the two germline ends. CDR3 length equals 13 residues.

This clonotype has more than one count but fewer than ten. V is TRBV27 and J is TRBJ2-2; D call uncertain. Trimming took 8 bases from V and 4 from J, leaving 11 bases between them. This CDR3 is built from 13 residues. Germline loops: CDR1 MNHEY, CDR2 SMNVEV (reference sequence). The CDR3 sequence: CASGYPRTGELFF. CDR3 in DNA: TGTGCCAGCGGATACCCCCGCACCGGGGAGCTGTTTTTT.

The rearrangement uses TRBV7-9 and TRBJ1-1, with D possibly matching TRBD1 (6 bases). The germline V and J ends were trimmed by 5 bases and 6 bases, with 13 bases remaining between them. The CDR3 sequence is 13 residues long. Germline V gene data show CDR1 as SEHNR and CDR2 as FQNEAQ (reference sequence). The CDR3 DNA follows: TGTGCCAGCAGCGTCAGGGGTATCGCTGAAGCTTTCTTT. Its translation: CASSVRGIAEAFF.

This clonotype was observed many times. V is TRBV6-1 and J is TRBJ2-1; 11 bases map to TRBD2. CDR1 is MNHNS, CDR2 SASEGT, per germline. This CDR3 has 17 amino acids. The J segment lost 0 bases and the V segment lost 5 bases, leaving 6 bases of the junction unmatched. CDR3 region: CASSLLAGGGSYNEQFF. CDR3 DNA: TGTGCCAGCAGTCTCTTAGCGGGGGGGGGCTCCTACAATGAGCAGTTCTTC.

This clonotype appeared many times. CDR3: CASSLRHPTDTQYF. In DNA, the CDR3 is TGTGCCAGCAGTTTACGACACCCCACAGATACGCAGTATTTT. The chain carries TRBV12-3 or TRBV12-4 and TRBJ2-3; D is uncertain. Trimming took 2 bases from V and 2 from J, leaving 8 bases between them. The CDR3 totals 14 residues.

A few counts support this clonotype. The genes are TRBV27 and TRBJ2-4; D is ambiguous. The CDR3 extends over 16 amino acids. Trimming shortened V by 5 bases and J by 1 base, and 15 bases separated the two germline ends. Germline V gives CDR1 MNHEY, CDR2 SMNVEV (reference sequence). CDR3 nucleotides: TGTGCCAGCAGTGCCGGATCCGCGGCGGCCAAAAACATTCAGTACTTC. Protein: CASSAGSAAAKNIQYF.

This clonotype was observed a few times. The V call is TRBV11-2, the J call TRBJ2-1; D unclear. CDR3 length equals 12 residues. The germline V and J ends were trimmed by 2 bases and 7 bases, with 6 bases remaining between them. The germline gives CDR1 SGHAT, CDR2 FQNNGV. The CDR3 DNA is TGTGCCAGCAGCTTATCAGCGAATGAGCAGTTCTTC. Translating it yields CASSLSANEQFF.

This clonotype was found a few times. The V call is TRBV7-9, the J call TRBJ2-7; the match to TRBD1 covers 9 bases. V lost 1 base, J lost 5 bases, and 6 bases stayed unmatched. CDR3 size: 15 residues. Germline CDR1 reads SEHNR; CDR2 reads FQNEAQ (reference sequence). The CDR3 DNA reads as TGTGCCAGCAGCTTAGGTAGGACAGGGGCCCACGAGCAGTACTTC. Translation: CASSLGRTGAHEQYF.

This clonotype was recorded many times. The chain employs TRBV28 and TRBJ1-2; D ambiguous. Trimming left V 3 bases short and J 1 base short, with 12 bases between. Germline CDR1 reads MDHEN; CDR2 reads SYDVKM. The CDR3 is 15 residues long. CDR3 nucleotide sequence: TGTGCCAGCAGTTTTTATTCAGCCGTTAACTATGGCTACACCTTC. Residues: CASSFYSAVNYGYTF.

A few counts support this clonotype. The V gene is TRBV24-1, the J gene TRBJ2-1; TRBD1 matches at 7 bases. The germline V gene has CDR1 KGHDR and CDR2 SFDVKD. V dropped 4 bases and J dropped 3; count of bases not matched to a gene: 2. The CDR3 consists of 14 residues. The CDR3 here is CATSETGDYNEQFF. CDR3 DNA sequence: TGTGCCACCAGTGAAACAGGGGACTACAATGAGCAGTTCTTC.

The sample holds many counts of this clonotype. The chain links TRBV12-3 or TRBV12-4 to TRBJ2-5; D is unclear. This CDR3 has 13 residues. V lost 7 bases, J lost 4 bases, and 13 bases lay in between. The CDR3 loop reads CASTLPGRETQYF. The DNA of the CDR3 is TGTGCCAGCACGCTACCGGGTCGAGAGACCCAGTACTTC.

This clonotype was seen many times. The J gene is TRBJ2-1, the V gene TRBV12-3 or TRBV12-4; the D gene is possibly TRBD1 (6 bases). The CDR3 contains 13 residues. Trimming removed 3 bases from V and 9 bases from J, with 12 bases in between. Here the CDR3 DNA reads TGTGCCAGCAGTTTTAGGGGGTCGCTTGAGCAGTTCTTC. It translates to CASSFRGSLEQFF.

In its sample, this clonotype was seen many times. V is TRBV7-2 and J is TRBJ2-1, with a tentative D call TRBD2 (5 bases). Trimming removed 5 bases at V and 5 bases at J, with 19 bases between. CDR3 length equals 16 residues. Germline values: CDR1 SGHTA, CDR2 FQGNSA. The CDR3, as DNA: TGTGCCAGCAGCCCCGAAAGTTTGGGAGTGGACAATGAGCAGTTCTTC. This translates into CASSPESLGVDNEQFF.

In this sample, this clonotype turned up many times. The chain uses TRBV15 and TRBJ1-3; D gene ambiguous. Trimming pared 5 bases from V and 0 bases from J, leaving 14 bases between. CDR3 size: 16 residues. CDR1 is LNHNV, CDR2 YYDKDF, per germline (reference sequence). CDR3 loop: CATSLTPLHSGNTIYF. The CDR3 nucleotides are TGTGCCACCAGCCTGACCCCGCTACACTCTGGAAACACCATATATTTT.

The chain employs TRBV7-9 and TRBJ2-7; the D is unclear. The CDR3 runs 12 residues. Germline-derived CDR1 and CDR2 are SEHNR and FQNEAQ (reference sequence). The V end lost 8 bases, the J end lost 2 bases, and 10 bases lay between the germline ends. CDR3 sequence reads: CASAGQAYEQYF. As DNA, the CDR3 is TGTGCCAGCGCCGGTCAGGCCTACGAGCAGTACTTC.

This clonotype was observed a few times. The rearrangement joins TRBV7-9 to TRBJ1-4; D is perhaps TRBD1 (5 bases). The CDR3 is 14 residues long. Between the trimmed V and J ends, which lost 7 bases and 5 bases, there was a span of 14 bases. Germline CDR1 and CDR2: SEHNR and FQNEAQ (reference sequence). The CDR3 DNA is TGTGCCAGCACCCCCGGGGCGATAAATGAAAAACTGTTTTTT. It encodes CASTPGAINEKLFF.

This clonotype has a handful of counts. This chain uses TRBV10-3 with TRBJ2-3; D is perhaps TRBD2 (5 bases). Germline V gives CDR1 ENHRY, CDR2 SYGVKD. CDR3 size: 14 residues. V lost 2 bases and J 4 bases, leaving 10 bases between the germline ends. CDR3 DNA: TGTGCCATCAGTGAGAGGGAGATGTCAGATACGCAGTATTTT. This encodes CAISEREMSDTQYF.